A selection of T cell receptor beta chains follows, all from one sample in a study of T-cell reconstitution after alpha-beta-depleted transplantation in children. MiXCR, run by TCRdb on the PCR reads, gives a single entry per CDR3 protein. The sample shows fewer than 120,000 distinct CDR3 sequences, 10% to 13% of them seen only once. The specimen comprised PBMCs from the stem cell graft donor, sampled from the stem cell graft. These receptors came from a human donor who donated a stem cell graft to a child with acute lymphoblastic leukemia. The CDR3 runs from the conserved cysteine through the conserved F or W. A D gene is named only where the DNA matches it firmly. Only part of the rows carry a size: once, few, many, or a class if the clone is expanded.

CDR3 protein	CDR3 DNA	J gene	clone size	D gene	V gene
CASSYSAGGPGDTQYF	TGTGCCAGCAGTTACTCGGCGGGGGGGCCCGGAGATACGCAGTATTTT	TRBJ2-3	many	TRBD2	TRBV6-5
CSAKGFPNTGELFF	TGCAGTGCTAAGGGTTTTCCGAACACCGGGGAGCTGTTTTTT	TRBJ2-2	many	.	TRBV20-1
CSADNREFTYNEQFF	TGCAGTGCCGACAACAGGGAATTTACCTACAATGAGCAGTTCTTC	TRBJ2-1	many	.	TRBV20-1
CSAPKKTPGLAGLIYEQYF	TGCAGTGCCCCTAAGAAGACGCCGGGACTAGCGGGGCTTATTTACGAGCAGTACTTC	TRBJ2-7	few	TRBD2	TRBV20-1
CASSLSSGSYNEQFF	TGTGCCAGCAGCTTATCTAGCGGGAGCTACAATGAGCAGTTCTTC	TRBJ2-1	many	TRBD2	TRBV7-3
CASSPPGPYTDTQYF	TGTGCCAGCAGCCCCCCCGGGCCTTACACAGATACGCAGTATTTT	TRBJ2-3	.	.	TRBV11-2
CASSPKGIGYTF	TGTGCCAGCTCACCCAAGGGGATTGGCTACACCTTC	TRBJ1-2	few	.	TRBV18
CALGGSTDTQYF	TGTGCCTTAGGGGGATCCACAGATACGCAGTATTTT	TRBJ2-3	.	.	TRBV5-4
CASSLFGTGNQETQYF	TGTGCTAGCAGCTTATTTGGGACAGGGAACCAAGAGACCCAGTACTTC	TRBJ2-5	few	TRBD1	TRBV7-7
CATLTSYEQFF	TGTGCCACCCTGACTAGTTATGAGCAGTTCTTC	TRBJ2-1	many	.	TRBV27
CASSLSTMPQETQYF	TGTGCCAGCAGTTTATCCACGATGCCTCAAGAGACCCAGTACTTC	TRBJ2-5	many	.	TRBV12-3/TRBV12-4
CASSLGSVNTEAFF	TGCGCCAGCAGCTTGGGATCGGTGAACACTGAAGCTTTCTTT	TRBJ1-1	many	.	TRBV5-1
CASSLDGGSTDTQYF	TGTGCCAGCAGCTTGGATGGGGGTAGCACAGATACGCAGTATTTT	TRBJ2-3	many	.	TRBV5-6
CSARPRADTQYF	TGCAGTGCTAGACCCCGGGCAGATACGCAGTATTTT	TRBJ2-3	many	.	TRBV20-1
CASSSPQGSAGRGSYEQYF	TGTGCCAGCAGTTCCCCACAGGGTTCGGCGGGGAGGGGATCCTACGAGCAGTACTTC	TRBJ2-7	.	.	TRBV12-3/TRBV12-4
CASSEVRVIGYTF	TGTGCCAGCAGCGAGGTCAGGGTCATTGGCTACACCTTC	TRBJ1-2	many	.	TRBV7-9
CASSFSGQETQYF	TGCGCCAGCAGCTTTAGCGGCCAAGAGACCCAGTACTTC	TRBJ2-5	many	.	TRBV5-1
CASSLRGLAGESYNEQFF	TGTGCCAGCAGCCTCCGGGGACTAGCGGGGGAGTCCTACAATGAGCAGTTCTTC	TRBJ2-1	many	TRBD2	TRBV9
CASSPDRVNTEAFF	TGTGCCAGCAGCCCCGACAGGGTGAACACTGAAGCTTTCTTT	TRBJ1-1	.	TRBD1	TRBV6-5
CASSQLREEQYF	TGTGCCAGCAGCCAATTAAGGGAGGAGCAGTACTTC	TRBJ2-7	many	.	TRBV16
CASSPGPESGTQYF	TGCGCCAGCAGCCCGGGGCCTGAGAGCGGGACCCAGTACTTC	TRBJ2-5	many	.	TRBV5-1
CASSFSGGANNEQFF	TGTGCCAGCAGCTTTAGCGGGGGGGCCAACAATGAGCAGTTCTTC	TRBJ2-1	many	TRBD2	TRBV3-1
CASSSRLTGGENEQFF	TGTGCCAGCAGCTCCCGCCTTACGGGGGGTGAGAATGAGCAGTTCTTC	TRBJ2-1	many	TRBD2	TRBV7-2
CASSYSGGNYGYTF	TGTGCCAGCAGTTATAGCGGCGGTAACTATGGCTACACCTTC	TRBJ1-2	many	.	TRBV6-5
CSVDQGRRSQYF	TGCAGCGTTGACCAGGGACGGCGATCCCAGTACTTC	TRBJ2-5	many	.	TRBV29-1
CASSTHLPPSYHNEQFF	TGTGCCAGCAGCACACATCTACCCCCATCGTATCACAATGAGCAGTTCTTC	TRBJ2-1	few	.	TRBV7-8
CASSLVQGPLNEQFF	TGTGCCAGCAGCTTGGTTCAGGGGCCACTCAATGAGCAGTTCTTC	TRBJ2-1	many	.	TRBV5-5
CATSDSAEQFF	TGTGCCACCAGTGATTCGGCTGAGCAGTTCTTC	TRBJ2-1	many	.	TRBV24-1
CASSLRPGSDEQFF	TGTGCCAGCAGCTTACGTCCAGGCTCGGATGAGCAGTTCTTC	TRBJ2-1	many	.	TRBV11-2
CSARGTGTGPQHF	TGCAGTGCTAGAGGGACAGGCACGGGGCCCCAGCATTTT	TRBJ1-5	many	TRBD1	TRBV20-1
CASSFGDTSTNEKLFF	TGCGCCAGCAGCTTTGGGGACACCTCAACTAATGAAAAACTGTTTTTT	TRBJ1-4	many	.	TRBV5-1